The next 19 T cell receptor beta chains were all read from a single sample in a study of lymphopenia after photon versus proton radiotherapy (dated by TCRdb to 2018 to 2020). Libraries were made using the immunoSEQ multiplex PCR assay. TCRdb retrieved this table from immuneACCESS and kept in-frame rearrangements only. Not all clones are present; in checked studies, unresolved V genes account for under half, and no reason is known for the remainder. This sample holds about 64,000 clones; roughly nine tenths were observed only once. The ten largest clones represent more than 10% of the sample. The source material was peripheral blood, sampled from a patient treated with proton-based radiotherapy. The receptors originated from a man at least 80 years old with esophageal cancer.

The genes are TRBV21-1 and TRBJ1-1; the table's D call, TRBD1, was not checked against the DNA. TRBV21-1 is labeled a pseudogene. The CDR3 is made up of 14 amino acids. This CDR3 is CASSNETGNTEAFF. The CDR3 bases are TGTGCCAGCAGCAACGAGACAGGGAACACTGAAGCTTTCTTT.

A word on this clone: An end of the junction differs from the germline gene, which may be a read error. V is TRBV29-1 and J is TRBJ1-2, with D unclear. The CDR3 is 13 amino acids. Per the germline V gene, CDR1 is SQVTM and CDR2 is ANQGSEA. CDR3 residues: CSVDPGPYYGHTF. Written as DNA, the CDR3 is TGCAGCGTTGATCCCGGGCCCTACTATGGCCACACCTTC.

This sequence joins TRBV11-3 and TRBJ2-5; TRBD2 agrees at 15 bases. Per the germline V gene, CDR1 is SGHNT and CDR2 is YENEEA. The trim removed 4 bases at V and 4 bases at J, leaving 4 bases unmatched. The CDR3 is 16 residues long. The CDR3 nucleotides are TGTGCCAGCAGCTCCGGACTAGCGGGAGGGCGAGAGACCCAGTACTTC. Protein sequence: CASSSGLAGGRETQYF. Supplemented by reference TRBV11-3 and TRBJ2-5, the full variable domain reads EAGVVQSPRYKIIEKKQPVAFWCNPISGHNTLYWYLQNLGQGPELLIRYENEEAVDDSQLPKDRFSAERLKGVDSTLKIQPAELGDSAVYLCASSSGLAGGRETQYFGPGTRLLVL.

This clone appeared once. The chain links TRBV5-1 to TRBJ2-3; TRBD1 matches at 11 bases. The CDR3 totals 14 residues. V trimming: 4 bases; J trimming: 4 bases; junction bases outside the gene matches: 2. The germline CDR1 and CDR2 sequences are SGHRS and YFSETQ. The CDR3 region is CASSPGQGADTQYF. The CDR3 DNA follows: TGCGCCAGCAGCCCGGGACAGGGGGCAGATACGCAGTATTTT. Using reference TRBV5-1 and TRBJ2-3 for the parts outside the CDR3, the full variable domain is KAGVTQTPRYLIKTRGQQVTLSCSPISGHRSVSWYQQTPGQGLQFLFEYFSETQRNKGNFPGRFSGRQFSNSRSEMNVSTLELGDSALYLCASSPGQGADTQYFGPGTRLTVL.

The chain carries TRBV4-1 and TRBJ2-3, with a weak D call TRBD2 (6 bases). The CDR3 contains 15 residues. Germline V CDR1 and CDR2: MGHRA, YSYEKL. Trimming left V 0 bases short and J 5 bases short, with 12 bases between. CDR3 region: CASSQDRRVGDTQYF. Here the CDR3 DNA reads TGCGCCAGCAGCCAAGATAGGAGGGTTGGAGATACGCAGTATTTT.

The chain is built from TRBV7-8 and TRBJ1-6; maybe TRBD1 (5 bases). Germline-derived CDR1 and CDR2 are SGHVS and FQNEAQ. Between the trimmed V and J ends, which lost 4 bases and 13 bases, there was a span of 23 bases. The CDR3 runs to 16 residues. The CDR3 region is CASSSLAGTSWGPLHF. Here the CDR3 DNA reads TGTGCCAGCAGCTCACTGGCAGGGACCTCCTGGGGGCCCCTCCACTTT.

The chain is built from TRBV4-1 and TRBJ2-3, with 11 positions matching TRBD2. The V gene end was trimmed by 1 base and the J gene end by 2 bases; junction bases not matched to a gene: 5. Germline V gene lookup returns CDR1 MGHRA and CDR2 YSYEKL. This CDR3 region has 17 residues. The CDR3 DNA reads TGCGCCAGCAGCCAAGTTCGACTAGCGGGATTCACAGATACGCAGTATTTT. It is translated as CASSQVRLAGFTDTQYF.

The rearrangement links TRBV11-2 to TRBJ2-5; 10 bases map to TRBD1. The junction had 9 bases not matched to a gene; V was cut back by 7 bases and J by 4 bases. CDR1 and CDR2 (germline): SGHAT, FQNNGV. The CDR3 contains 15 residues. CDR3: CASTSDRGRRETQYF. For the CDR3, the DNA is TGTGCCAGCACATCCGACAGGGGGCGCCGAGAGACCCAGTACTTC.

The rearrangement uses TRBV7-2 and TRBJ2-7; possible D gene TRBD1, 7 bases. This CDR3 has 16 amino acids. V shed 5 bases and J shed 3 bases, with 20 bases lying between them. Germline V gives CDR1 SGHTA, CDR2 FQGNSA. The chain's CDR3 is CASSVVVQGGFYEQYF. The CDR3 DNA reads TGTGCCAGCAGCGTAGTAGTCCAGGGGGGTTTCTACGAGCAGTACTTC.

This chain joins TRBV7-3 and TRBJ1-1; TRBD1 matches 8 bases. Losses at the gene ends were 5 bases for V and 0 bases for J; bases not matched to a gene: 5. The CDR3 is 15 amino acids. Germline V gene lookup returns CDR1 SGHTA and CDR2 FQGTGA. The CDR3 here is CASSQGQAMNTEAFF. For the CDR3, the DNA is TGTGCCAGCAGCCAGGGACAGGCTATGAACACTGAAGCTTTCTTT.

V usage is TRBV7-2 and J usage is TRBJ2-1; 10 positions match TRBD2. Trimming cost V 0 bases and J 6 bases; bases outside gene matches: 11. In germline, CDR1 is SGHTA, CDR2 FQGNSA. This CDR3 is built from 18 residues. CDR3 coding DNA: TGTGCCAGCAGCTTAGCGCCTAGCGGGAGCCCCGGGGCCAATGAGCAGTTCTTC. Translating gives CASSLAPSGSPGANEQFF.

This chain connects TRBV5-6 to TRBJ1-5; the D gene is possibly TRBD1 (6 bases). The V end lost 2 bases, the J end lost 6 bases, and 15 bases lay between the germline ends. Germline CDR1 and CDR2: SGHDT and YYEEEE. This CDR3 contains 15 residues. The CDR3 here is CASSFLAGDSQPQHF. In DNA form, the CDR3 reads TGTGCCAGCAGCTTTTTGGCAGGGGATAGTCAGCCCCAGCATTTT.

This CDR3 reads CASSLYRLAPSEQYF. The CDR3 DNA follows: TGTGCCAGCAGTTTATACCGACTAGCTCCGAGCGAGCAGTACTTC. The chain combines TRBV27 with TRBJ2-7, with 7 bases lining up with TRBD2. The CDR3 spans 15 residues. Trimming at V came to 1 base and at J to 6 bases, leaving 9 bases not matched to a gene. Looked up from germline, CDR1 is MNHEY and CDR2 is SMNVEV (reference sequence).

The chain has TRBV7-3 and TRBJ2-2; TRBD2 agrees at 10 bases. The ends lost 5 bases at V and 4 bases at J; junction bases unmatched: 7. Per the germline V gene, CDR1 is SGHTA and CDR2 is FQGTGA. The CDR3 has 16 amino acids. The CDR3 sequence is CASSPSGGAATGELFF. As DNA, the CDR3 is TGTGCCAGCAGCCCAAGCGGGGGGGCGGCCACCGGGGAGCTGTTTTTT.

This chain connects TRBV10-3 to TRBJ2-1; no reliable D call. Trimming stripped 7 bases from V and 9 bases from J, with 10 bases between. The CDR3 length is 11 residues. Germline CDR1 reads ENHRY; CDR2 reads SYGVKD. As DNA, the CDR3 is TGTGCCATCATGGTGAGTGGTGAGCAGTTCTTC. Protein product: CAIMVSGEQFF.

This chain connects TRBV30 to TRBJ2-3, with TRBD1 matching 8 bases. The V gene end was trimmed by 2 bases and the J gene end by 0 bases; junction bases not matched to a gene: 4. This CDR3 region has 15 residues. CDR1 is GTSNPN, CDR2 SVGIG, per germline (reference sequence). CDR3 residues: CAWSPGQGSTDTQYF. Written as DNA, the CDR3 is TGTGCCTGGAGTCCCGGACAGGGTAGCACAGATACGCAGTATTTT.

The chain is built from TRBV6-5 and TRBJ2-7; the D gene is possibly TRBD1 (6 bases). Deletions cut 8 bases from V and 3 bases from J, with 14 bases between. This CDR3 has 13 residues. Germline loops: CDR1 MNHEY, CDR2 SVGAGI. This CDR3 reads CASGPGHHYEQYF. The CDR3 DNA is TGTGCCAGCGGACCGGGACACCACTACGAGCAGTACTTC.

The genes are TRBV7-9 and TRBJ1-5; a possible D gene is TRBD1 (5 bases). This CDR3 is built from 14 residues. Trimming shortened V by 6 bases and J by 6 bases, and 15 bases separated the two germline ends. Germline loops: CDR1 SEHNR, CDR2 FQNEAQ (reference sequence). The DNA for the CDR3 is TGTGCCAGCAGTCGCGACAGCTTGACTCAGCCCCAGCATTTT. Translating it yields CASSRDSLTQPQHF.

CDR3: CASSLRPPEGKNIQYF. CDR3 coding DNA: TGTGCCAGCAGTTTACGGCCCCCAGAAGGCAAAAACATTCAGTACTTC. The rearrangement joins TRBV27 to TRBJ2-4, with no clear D. Germline CDR1 MNHEY, CDR2 SMNVEV (reference sequence). Trimming pared 2 bases from V and 3 bases from J, leaving 14 bases between. The CDR3 is 16 amino acids.